In its sample, the clone carrying this T cell receptor (beta chain) was seen once. This specimen belongs to a study of blood T cells in healthy people across ages. The V segment lost 5 bases and the J segment 1 base; nucleotides outside the gene matches: 5. This CDR3 comprises 15 residues. Germline V lookup: CDR1 MNHEY, CDR2 SVGAGI. Sample-barcoded 5' priming and a J-beta primer mix drove a second PCR of roughly 6 to 12 cycles. TCRdb analysed the 5' RACE reads with MiXCR anew, one entry per CDR3 protein. The sample has approximately 900,000 distinct CDR3 sequences, around 46% seen once. This clonotype was sampled from a man between 25 and 39 years old in good health. The sample consisted of blood. V is TRBV6-5 and J is TRBJ1-1; 9 nucleotides agree with TRBD1. CDR3 in DNA: TGTGCCAGCAGTGCCGAACAGGGGGCGAACACTGAAGCTTTCTTT. This encodes CASSAEQGANTEAFF.